This T cell receptor (beta chain) appears in the sequencing data of a study of T cells expressing NK-cell markers. Study-wide context: It was sorted CD3+CD56+NKG2C+, CD3+CD56+NKG2C- and CD3+CD56-NKG2C+ T cells that supplied the TCR beta repertoires. HCMV seropositivity marked seven of the eight sequenced donors; one was seronegative.

On this clonotype: Its antigen remains unknown.

A 5'RACE template switching approach incorporating UMIs was used to make TCR beta cDNA. Following a re-call of the 5' RACE reads, TCRdb has one entry per CDR3 protein and lacks DNA. This repertoire includes about 550,000 distinct CDR3 sequences. Findings and limits, study-wide: In several donors, dominant clonotypes made up about 28.3-65% of CD3+CD56-NKG2C+ cells.

The CDR3 totals 15 residues. Germline V gene sequence: CDR1 MDHEN, CDR2 SYDVKM. The receptor comes from a man younger than 30 in good health. Specimen: blood T cells: a sorted CD56 or NKG2C T cell subset, CD4+ or CD8+ T cells, or bulk PBMC T cells (not recorded which). The V and J genes are TRBV28 and TRBJ1-5. The CDR3 loop reads CASSLLKTVRIPQHF.